One sample yielded the 27 T cell receptor beta chains listed below, sequenced in a study of CD8 T cells in Susac syndrome. An amount of RNA that ranged from roughly 0.5 to 1 ug was reverse transcribed with random hexamers. TCRdb re-called the immunoSEQ multiplex PCR reads through MiXCR, storing one row per CDR3 protein. The table shows roughly 50,000 distinct CDR3 sequences, with more than 85% occurring only once. The sample consisted of CD8+ T cells from PBMCs. Receptors were obtained from a human donor in good health.

The chain couples TRBV27 to TRBJ1-5; D may be TRBD1 (5 bases). Germline V gene sequence: CDR1 MNHEY, CDR2 SMNVEV (reference sequence). The CDR3 consists of 15 residues. Trimming took off 4 bases at V and 2 bases at J, with 12 bases between the two ends. DNA of the CDR3: TGTGCCAGCAGTTCCTTCGGAGGGGGCAATCAGCCCCAGCATTTT. Protein sequence: CASSSFGGGNQPQHF.

In nucleotides, the CDR3 is TGTGCCAGCAGCCTCCTAGTGGGGGGATTCTACGAGCAGTACTTC. It yields the protein CASSLLVGGFYEQYF. The chain has TRBV13 and TRBJ2-7; perhaps TRBD2 as D (6 bases). The V gene lost 5 bases and the J gene lost 3 bases, with 17 bases spanning the gap. The length of the CDR3 is 15 residues. The germline V gene has CDR1 PRHDT and CDR2 FYEKMQ (reference sequence).

J is TRBJ2-7 and V is TRBV5-1; D may match TRBD1 or TRBD2 (6 bases each). V lost 4 bases and J 0 bases, leaving 20 bases between the germline ends. This CDR3 is 17 amino acids long. The germline V gene has CDR1 SGHRS and CDR2 YFSETQ. The CDR3 bases are TGCGCCAGCAGCCGGGCCGGGAGAGGGGGTAGCTCCTACGAGCAGTACTTC. Translated, it gives CASSRAGRGGSSYEQYF.

V usage is TRBV28 and J usage is TRBJ2-5, with 7 nucleotides matching TRBD2. The CDR3 length is 12 residues. The germline V gene encodes CDR1 MDHEN and CDR2 SYDVKM. Losses at the gene ends were 8 bases for V and 9 bases for J; bases not matched to a gene: 9. CDR3 nucleotide sequence: TGTGCCAGCCGAAGGCGGGAGAGGGCCCAGTACTTC. Its translation: CASRRRERAQYF.

This chain uses TRBV6-1 with TRBJ2-1; D is uncertain. V was shortened by 6 bases and J by 8 bases, with 8 bases between the two germline ends. The germline V gene has CDR1 MNHNS and CDR2 SASEGT. The CDR3 is 11 amino acids. CDR3 in amino acids: CASRDFDEQFF. Here the CDR3 DNA reads TGTGCCAGCAGAGACTTCGATGAGCAGTTCTTC.

The chain has TRBV12-5 and TRBJ2-7; D may match TRBD1 or TRBD2 (5 bases each). The CDR3 contains 15 residues. The V gene's germline CDR1 is LGHNT and CDR2 FRNRAP. V was cut by 0 bases and J by 2 bases, with 11 bases left in between. CDR3 region: CASGLVPLGPYEQYF. The CDR3 region has the DNA TGTGCTAGTGGTTTGGTACCGCTGGGACCCTACGAGCAGTACTTC.

This chain connects TRBV27 to TRBJ2-7; D may be TRBD1 (6 bases). The CDR3 is 13 amino acids. V lost 6 bases, J lost 3 bases, and 12 bases lay in between. Germline CDR1 and CDR2: MNHEY and SMNVEV (reference sequence). The chain's CDR3 is CASRKQGNYEQYF. The CDR3 nucleotides are TGTGCCAGCAGAAAGCAGGGGAACTACGAGCAGTACTTC.

The CDR3 DNA follows: TGTGCCAGCAGCTTAGCAAGCGGAGGCCCAGAGACCCAGTACTTC. This translates into CASSLASGGPETQYF. This chain joins TRBV14 and TRBJ2-5, with D perhaps matching TRBD2 (5 bases). With 5 bases removed from V and 4 bases from J, the gap between germline ends came to 17 bases. The CDR3 contains 15 residues. CDR1 is SGHDN, CDR2 FVKESK, per germline.

The V call is TRBV5-6, the J call TRBJ2-1; 12 bases line up with TRBD2. This CDR3 spans 16 amino acids. V gave up 3 bases and J gave up 7 bases; unmatched junction bases: 8. The germline CDR1 and CDR2 sequences are SGHDT and YYEEEE. The CDR3 DNA sequence: TGTGCCAGCAGCTCCCTAGCGGGAGGGCCTGAGAATGAGCAGTTCTTC. Its protein is CASSSLAGGPENEQFF.

This chain connects TRBV30 to TRBJ2-6, with D unclear. Looked up from germline, CDR1 is GTSNPN and CDR2 is SVGIG (reference sequence). The V gene lost 7 bases and the J gene lost 0 bases, with 10 bases spanning the gap. This CDR3 has 14 residues. Here the CDR3 reads CASDGNSGANVLTF. The CDR3 DNA reads as TGTGCCTCTGACGGAAACTCTGGGGCCAACGTCCTGACTTTC.

V gene TRBV5-1 combines with J gene TRBJ2-7; tentatively, D is TRBD2 (5 bases). This CDR3 has 14 amino acids. Germline V gene lookup returns CDR1 SGHRS and CDR2 YFSETQ. V was cut by 0 bases and J by 7 bases, with 14 bases left in between. The CDR3 sequence: CASSLDSSSGEQYF. The CDR3 DNA follows: TGCGCCAGCAGCTTGGACTCTTCGTCGGGGGAGCAGTACTTC. Variable domain in full (rest from reference TRBV5-1 and TRBJ2-7): KAGVTQTPRYLIKTRGQQVTLSCSPISGHRSVSWYQQTPGQGLQFLFEYFSETQRNKGNFPGRFSGRQFSNSRSEMNVSTLELGDSALYLCASSLDSSSGEQYFGPGTRLTVT.

V and J are TRBV4-2 and TRBJ2-7, with unresolved D. This CDR3 region has 13 residues. CDR1 and CDR2 (germline): LGHNA, YNFKEQ. The V end was cut by 2 bases, the J end by 3 bases, with 8 bases between. The CDR3, as DNA: TGTGCCAGCAGCCAATACCGCGGCTACGAGCAGTACTTC. Protein sequence: CASSQYRGYEQYF.

The CDR3 protein is CASSQDSGSNQPQHF. The CDR3, as DNA: TGTGCCAGCAGCCAAGATTCAGGGAGCAATCAGCCCCAGCATTTT. The rearrangement joins TRBV3-1 to TRBJ1-5, with D perhaps TRBD1 (5 bases). The germline V and J ends were trimmed by 0 bases and 1 base, with 7 bases remaining between them. Germline assignment: CDR1 LGHDT and CDR2 YNNKEL (reference sequence). CDR3 length: 15 amino acids.

The chain recombines TRBV6-5 with TRBJ2-3; D is perhaps TRBD1 (5 bases). The germline gives CDR1 MNHEY, CDR2 SVGAGI. This CDR3 contains 15 residues. V was cut by 2 bases and J by 2 bases, with 11 bases left in between. The CDR3 DNA sequence: TGTGCCAGCAGTTACGGGGCGGCCAACACAGATACGCAGTATTTT. Translated, it gives CASSYGAANTDTQYF.

The chain combines TRBV27 with TRBJ1-1; possible D gene TRBD1, 6 bases. The germline V and J ends were trimmed by 5 bases and 5 bases, with 21 bases remaining between them. CDR1 is MNHEY, CDR2 SMNVEV, per germline (reference sequence). This CDR3 contains 16 residues. CDR3 sequence: CASSPLGGGTLTEAFF. DNA for the CDR3: TGTGCCAGCAGTCCCCTGGGGGGGGGCACCTTAACTGAAGCTTTCTTT.

The chain has TRBV24-1 and TRBJ2-1, with 10 bases fitting TRBD1. The germline V gene has CDR1 KGHDR and CDR2 SFDVKD. The V gene end was trimmed by 2 bases and the J gene end by 6 bases; junction bases not matched to a gene: 6. The CDR3 has 16 amino acids. CDR3 sequence reads: CATSDWDRGAGNEQFF. CDR3 in DNA: TGTGCCACCAGTGATTGGGACAGGGGCGCAGGCAATGAGCAGTTCTTC.

The rearrangement uses TRBV25-1 and TRBJ1-2, with 11 bases identical to TRBD1. The CDR3 has 15 residues. The V gene's germline CDR1 is MGHDK and CDR2 SYGVNS. V lost 6 bases and J lost 2; bases outside the gene matches: 5. CDR3 sequence: CASRGRTGGNYGYTF. CDR3 in DNA: TGTGCCAGCAGGGGGAGGACAGGGGGCAACTATGGCTACACCTTC.

V and J are TRBV7-9 and TRBJ2-2, with D uncertain. The V end lost 7 bases, the J end lost 1 base, and 4 bases lay between the germline ends. CDR3 length equals 12 residues. The V gene's germline CDR1 is SEHNR and CDR2 FQNEAQ (reference sequence). The CDR3, as DNA: TGTGCCAGCACTAAGAACACCGGGGAGCTGTTTTTT. As protein: CASTKNTGELFF. The full variable domain, with the rest looked up from reference TRBV7-9 and TRBJ2-2, is DTGVSQNPRHKITKRGQNVTFRCDPISEHNRLYWYRQTLGQGPEFLTYFQNEAQLEKSRLLSDRFSAERPKGSFSTLEIQRTEQGDSAMYLCASTKNTGELFFGEGSRLTVL.

The chain joins TRBV5-1 to TRBJ2-2; D uncertain. CDR3 size: 15 residues. Germline CDR1 and CDR2: SGHRS and YFSETQ. The V gene lost 0 bases and the J gene lost 6 bases, with 12 bases spanning the gap. CDR3 sequence reads: CASSLDWGRAGELFF. For the CDR3, the DNA is TGCGCCAGCAGCTTGGATTGGGGAAGGGCCGGGGAGCTGTTTTTT. The full variable domain, its missing parts supplied by reference TRBV5-1 and TRBJ2-2, is KAGVTQTPRYLIKTRGQQVTLSCSPISGHRSVSWYQQTPGQGLQFLFEYFSETQRNKGNFPGRFSGRQFSNSRSEMNVSTLELGDSALYLCASSLDWGRAGELFFGEGSRLTVL.

The chain joins TRBV20-1 to TRBJ2-2; D is uncertain. The CDR3 consists of 13 residues. Germline V gives CDR1 DFQATT, CDR2 SNEGSKA (reference sequence). With 1 base removed from V and 5 bases from J, the gap between germline ends came to 8 bases. This CDR3 is CSARALLTGELFF. The CDR3 coding sequence is TGCAGTGCTAGAGCCCTTTTAACCGGGGAGCTGTTTTTT.

V usage is TRBV13 and J usage is TRBJ2-7; perhaps TRBD1 as D (6 bases). The CDR3 contains 14 residues. Germline CDR1 is PRHDT and CDR2 is FYEKMQ (reference sequence). The V gene lost 1 base and the J gene lost 3 bases, with 10 bases spanning the gap. The CDR3 DNA reads TGTGCCAGCAGCTTAGCCCTGGACAGCTACGAGCAGTACTTC. Protein: CASSLALDSYEQYF.

V usage is TRBV25-1 and J usage is TRBJ2-7; the D gene is possibly TRBD1 (5 bases). The CDR3 is 10 residues long. The V gene's germline CDR1 is MGHDK and CDR2 SYGVNS. V was cut by 8 bases and J by 7 bases, with 9 bases left in between. The CDR3 loop is CASQDSEQYF. The CDR3 region has the DNA TGTGCCAGCCAAGACAGTGAGCAGTACTTC.

This clonotype was found once. The rearrangement joins TRBV29-1 to TRBJ2-7; possibly TRBD1 for D (6 bases). The CDR3 runs 12 residues. V was clipped by 7 bases and J by 0 bases, with 10 bases between them. CDR1 SQVTM and CDR2 ANQGSEA come from the germline V gene. The DNA for the CDR3 is TGCAGCGCATGGACAGCCTCCTACGAGCAGTACTTC. Translating it yields CSAWTASYEQYF.

The chain uses TRBV28 and TRBJ2-1; 8 bases match TRBD2. J lost 2 bases, V lost 6 bases, and 9 bases had no gene match. Germline V gives CDR1 MDHEN, CDR2 SYDVKM. This CDR3 region has 16 residues. CDR3: CASSLGLAVTYNEQFF. The CDR3 nucleotides read TGTGCCAGCAGCCTCGGACTAGCTGTAACCTACAATGAGCAGTTCTTC.

This clonotype has only a few counts. The chain uses TRBV5-1 and TRBJ2-1, with D uncertain. CDR1 is SGHRS and CDR2 is YFSETQ in the germline V gene. This CDR3 region has 13 residues. V lost 0 bases and J lost 7, with 8 bases in between. CDR3 DNA: TGCGCCAGCAGCTTGGTAGGGATTAATGAGCAGTTCTTC. Its protein is CASSLVGINEQFF.

V and J are TRBV11-2 and TRBJ1-2, with 8 bases aligning to TRBD1. CDR1 and CDR2 from the germline V gene are SGHAT and FQNNGV. The ends lost 6 bases at V and 3 bases at J; junction bases unmatched: 6. The CDR3 spans 14 residues. CDR3: CASSGQGAYYGYTF. The CDR3 DNA is TGTGCCAGCAGTGGACAGGGCGCTTACTATGGCTACACCTTC.

The chain combines TRBV7-9 with TRBJ2-1; either TRBD1 or TRBD2 may supply D (6 bases each). This CDR3 is 16 amino acids long. The V and J ends lost 4 bases and 2 bases respectively, with 15 bases between them. Germline CDR1 reads SEHNR; CDR2 reads FQNEAQ (reference sequence). The CDR3 DNA follows: TGTGCCAGCAGCTCGGGCCGGGGGCGAGCCTACAATGAGCAGTTCTTC. Protein: CASSSGRGRAYNEQFF.